A single sample is the source of the 6 T cell receptor beta chains below, sequenced in a study of blood T cell repertoires in COVID-19. Produced via immunoSEQ multiplex PCR; TCRdb's table is partial and in-frame only. The sample lists some 35,000 clones, approximately 83% occurring once. What was sequenced was peripheral blood. These receptor sequences come from a man over 45 with acute or convalescent COVID-19.

The chain is built from TRBV27 and TRBJ1-5; D remains ambiguous. Germline CDR1 reads MNHEY; CDR2 reads SMNVEV (reference sequence). Trimming stripped 8 bases from V and 0 bases from J, with 11 bases between. The CDR3 has 14 residues. The CDR3 loop reads CASSLMRSNQPQHF. CDR3 nucleotide sequence: TGTGCCAGCTCATTAATGCGTAGCAATCAGCCCCAGCATTTT.

This chain uses TRBV11-2 with TRBJ2-2, with TRBD2 matching over 9 bases. The germline CDR1 and CDR2 sequences are SGHAT and FQNNGV. The CDR3 is 16 residues long. J was trimmed by 0 bases and V by 5 bases; bases with no gene match: 4. CDR3: CASSPKRGANTGELFF. DNA of the CDR3: TGTGCCAGCAGCCCTAAGCGGGGGGCGAACACCGGGGAGCTGTTTTTT.

The chain couples TRBV7-2 to TRBJ2-1; 10 bases map to TRBD2. The junction had 7 bases not matched to a gene; V was cut back by 1 base and J by 7 bases. CDR1 is SGHTA and CDR2 is FQGNSA in the germline V gene. This CDR3 is 16 amino acids long. CDR3 in DNA: TGTGCCAGCAGCTTAGGAGGTAGCGGGGGGTGGAATGAGCAGTTCTTC. Translation gives CASSLGGSGGWNEQFF.

V usage is TRBV30 and J usage is TRBJ2-7; 9 bases fit TRBD1. The length of the CDR3 is 14 residues. Per germline, CDR1 GTSNPN and CDR2 SVGIG (reference sequence). J was trimmed by 5 bases and V by 7 bases; bases with no gene match: 12. The CDR3 nucleotides read TGTGCCTCCAACTTCCGGGACAGGGCGGACGAGCAGTACTTC. Its translation: CASNFRDRADEQYF.

This clone was seen a handful of times. The gene calls are TRBV7-9 and TRBJ2-7, with D possibly TRBD2 on 6 matching bases. Germline V gene lookup returns CDR1 SEHNR and CDR2 FQNEAQ (reference sequence). The V gene lost 7 bases and the J gene lost 4 bases, with 14 bases spanning the gap. This CDR3 is built from 13 residues. The CDR3 bases are TGTGCCAGCATCCCGTGGGGGAGGTACGAGCAGTACTTC. It is translated as CASIPWGRYEQYF.

V usage is TRBV7-8 and J usage is TRBJ1-5, with D uncertain. Per the germline V gene, CDR1 is SGHVS and CDR2 is FQNEAQ. Deletions cut 1 base from V and 9 bases from J, with 16 bases between. This CDR3 contains 15 residues. The CDR3: CASSLVRDTASPQHF. As DNA, the CDR3 is TGTGCCAGCAGCTTAGTACGCGACACGGCTTCGCCCCAGCATTTT.